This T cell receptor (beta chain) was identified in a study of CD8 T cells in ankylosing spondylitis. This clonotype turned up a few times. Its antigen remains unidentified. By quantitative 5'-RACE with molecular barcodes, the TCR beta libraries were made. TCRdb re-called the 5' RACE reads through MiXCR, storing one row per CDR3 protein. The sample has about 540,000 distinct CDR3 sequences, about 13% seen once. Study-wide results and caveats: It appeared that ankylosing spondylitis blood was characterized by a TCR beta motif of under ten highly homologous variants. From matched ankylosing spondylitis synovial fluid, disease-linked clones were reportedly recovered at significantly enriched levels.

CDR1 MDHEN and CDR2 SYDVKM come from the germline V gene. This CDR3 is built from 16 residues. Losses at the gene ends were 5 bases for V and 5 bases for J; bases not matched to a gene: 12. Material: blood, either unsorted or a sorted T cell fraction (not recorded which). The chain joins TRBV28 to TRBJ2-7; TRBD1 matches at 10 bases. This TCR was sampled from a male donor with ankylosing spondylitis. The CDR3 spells CASSILPGQGRHEQYV. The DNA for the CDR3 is TGTGCCAGCAGTATACTCCCGGGACAGGGGAGGCACGAGCAGTACGTC.